This entry is about one T cell receptor (beta chain). V dropped 1 base and J dropped 0 bases, with 7 bases sitting between them. Germline CDR1 is SGHNT and CDR2 is YENEEA. The CDR3 has 14 amino acids. Generated by immunoSEQ multiplex PCR, the TCRdb table keeps only in-frame clones and is missing some. The sample has approximately 160,000 clones, approximately 83% seen once; the top ten hold 9.1%. The entry originates in a study of blood T cell repertoires in COVID-19. This sequence joins TRBV11-3 and TRBJ2-7; no clear D. Sequencing used peripheral blood. The receptor's source is a woman over 75 with active or convalescent COVID-19. The DNA for the CDR3 is TGTGCCAGCAGCTTAGGATACAGCTCCTACGAGCAGTACTTC. It translates to CASSLGYSSYEQYF.